Given below is one TCR beta chain in context. The antigen is not known. These data belong to a study of PD-1 blockade in classical Hodgkin lymphoma. Overall study: Treatment was intravenous nivolumab, 3 mg/kg every 2 weeks, until progression.

Some clones are missing from TCRdb's copy, which holds only in-frame ones; the method was immunoSEQ multiplex PCR. The table lists approximately 10,000 clones, about 85% of them singletons. Brentuximab vedotin exposure varied among the patients, all of whom had relapsed after autologous stem cell transplantation. This CDR3 spans 14 amino acids. The J segment lost 5 bases and the V segment lost 4 bases, leaving 2 bases of the junction unmatched. Germline values: CDR1 SGDLS, CDR2 YYNGEE. Whole-study results and caveats: In newly diagnosed patients, baseline TCR diversity was reportedly below that of healthy donors. Significantly greater TCR diversity emerged by C4D1 in CD4+ cells but not CD8+ cells.

The receptor was derived from a human donor with classical Hodgkin lymphoma. The chain has TRBV9 and TRBJ2-7; 14 positions match TRBD2. The sequencing here drew on peripheral blood mononuclear cells (PBMCs), taken at baseline. CDR3 bases: TGTGCCAGCAGCTCGGGACTAGCGGGGGACGAGCAGTACTTC. Its translation: CASSSGLAGDEQYF.